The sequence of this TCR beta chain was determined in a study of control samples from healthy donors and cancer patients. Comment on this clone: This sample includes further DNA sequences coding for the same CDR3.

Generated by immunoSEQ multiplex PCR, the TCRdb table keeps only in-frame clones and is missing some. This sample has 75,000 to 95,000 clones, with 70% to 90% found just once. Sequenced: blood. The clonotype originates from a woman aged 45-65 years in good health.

CDR3 nucleotides: TGTGCCACCAGTGATTCCAGGGAGGCTTTCTTT. Protein: CATSDSREAFF. J is TRBJ1-1 and V is TRBV24-1, with D perhaps matching TRBD1 (5 bases). This CDR3 is built from 11 residues. Germline-derived CDR1 and CDR2 are KGHDR and SFDVKD. V lost 2 bases to trimming and J lost 11 bases, with 8 bases between them.